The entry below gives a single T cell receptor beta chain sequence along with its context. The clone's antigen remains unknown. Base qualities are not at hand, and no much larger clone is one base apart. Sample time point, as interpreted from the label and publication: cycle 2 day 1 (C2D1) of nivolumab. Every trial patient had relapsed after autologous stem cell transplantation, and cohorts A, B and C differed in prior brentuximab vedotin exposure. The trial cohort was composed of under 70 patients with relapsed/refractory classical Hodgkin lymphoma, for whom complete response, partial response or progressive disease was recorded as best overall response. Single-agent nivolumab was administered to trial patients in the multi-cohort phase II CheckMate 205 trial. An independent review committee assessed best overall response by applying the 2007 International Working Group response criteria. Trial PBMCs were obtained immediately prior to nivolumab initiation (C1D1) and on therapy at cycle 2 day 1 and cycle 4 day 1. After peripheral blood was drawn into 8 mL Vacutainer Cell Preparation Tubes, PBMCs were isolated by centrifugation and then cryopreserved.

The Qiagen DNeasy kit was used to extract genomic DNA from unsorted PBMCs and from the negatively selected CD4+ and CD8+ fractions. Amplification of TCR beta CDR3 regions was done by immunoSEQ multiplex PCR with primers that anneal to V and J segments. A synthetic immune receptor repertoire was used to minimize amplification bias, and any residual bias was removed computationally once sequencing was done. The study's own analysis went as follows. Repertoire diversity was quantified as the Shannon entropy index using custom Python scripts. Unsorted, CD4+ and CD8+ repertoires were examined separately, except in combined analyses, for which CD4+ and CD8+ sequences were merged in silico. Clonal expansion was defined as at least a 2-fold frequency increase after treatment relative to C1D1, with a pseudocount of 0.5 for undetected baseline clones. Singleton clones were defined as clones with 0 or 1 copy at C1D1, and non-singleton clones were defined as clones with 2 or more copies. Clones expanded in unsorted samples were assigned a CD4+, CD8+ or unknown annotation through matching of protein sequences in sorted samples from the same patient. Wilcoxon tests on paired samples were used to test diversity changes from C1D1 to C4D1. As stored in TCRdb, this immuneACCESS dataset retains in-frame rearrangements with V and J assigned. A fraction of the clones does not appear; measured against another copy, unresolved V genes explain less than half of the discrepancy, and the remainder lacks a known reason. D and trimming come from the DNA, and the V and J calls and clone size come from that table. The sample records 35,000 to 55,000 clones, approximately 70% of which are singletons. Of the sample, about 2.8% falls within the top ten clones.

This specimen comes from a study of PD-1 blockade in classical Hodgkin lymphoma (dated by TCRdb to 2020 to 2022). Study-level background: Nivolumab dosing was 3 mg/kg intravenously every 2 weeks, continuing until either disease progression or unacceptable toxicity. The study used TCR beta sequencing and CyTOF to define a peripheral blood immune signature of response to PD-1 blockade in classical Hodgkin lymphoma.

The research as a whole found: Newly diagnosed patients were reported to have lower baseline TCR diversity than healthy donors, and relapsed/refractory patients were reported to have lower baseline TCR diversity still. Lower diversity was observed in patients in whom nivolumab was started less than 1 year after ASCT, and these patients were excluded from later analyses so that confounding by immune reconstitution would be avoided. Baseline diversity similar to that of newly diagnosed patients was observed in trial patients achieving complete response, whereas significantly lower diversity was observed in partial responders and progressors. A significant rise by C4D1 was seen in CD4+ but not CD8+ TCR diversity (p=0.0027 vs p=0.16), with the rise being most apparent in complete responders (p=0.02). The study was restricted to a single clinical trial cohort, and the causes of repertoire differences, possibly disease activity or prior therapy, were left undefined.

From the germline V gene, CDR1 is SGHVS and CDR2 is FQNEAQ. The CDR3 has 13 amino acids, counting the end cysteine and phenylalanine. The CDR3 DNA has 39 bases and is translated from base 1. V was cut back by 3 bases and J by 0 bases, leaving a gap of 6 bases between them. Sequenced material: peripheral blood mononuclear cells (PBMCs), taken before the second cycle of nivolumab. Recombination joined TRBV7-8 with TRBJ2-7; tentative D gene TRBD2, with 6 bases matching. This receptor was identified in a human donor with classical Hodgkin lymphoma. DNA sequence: TGTGCCAGCAGCTTCGGGGGCTCCTACGAGCAGTACTTC. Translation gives CASSFGGSYEQYF.